This T cell receptor (beta chain) was captured in a study of cytomegalovirus exposure and HLA in healthy donors. Study-wide results and limits: The authors enumerated over 150 TCR beta chains as linked to cytomegalovirus. Many donors shared some public TCRs, even though most TCR sequences were rare.

Germline assignment: CDR1 GTSNPN and CDR2 SVGIG (reference sequence). The CDR3 is 12 amino acids. The V gene lost 0 bases and the J gene lost 8 bases, with 10 bases spanning the gap. The data were produced by immunoSEQ multiplex PCR, yet TCRdb's version contains in-frame clones alone and is incomplete. This sample has hundreds of thousands of clones, with about nine tenths found just once. Details on this clone: Its matching antigen is unknown.

The rearrangement joins TRBV30 to TRBJ1-2; D not resolved. This TCR was sampled from a woman between 18 and 29 years old in good health and CMV-seronegative. The sequenced sample was PBMCs. The CDR3 DNA sequence: TGTGCCTGGAGTGTGACTGGCTACGGCTACACCTTC. Residues: CAWSVTGYGYTF.